A selection of T cell receptor beta chains follows, all from one sample in a study of T cells after yellow fever vaccination. TCRdb used MiXCR to reprocess the 5' RACE reads, holding one entry per CDR3 protein. In the table there are 340,000 or so distinct CDR3 sequences, under 15% of which are singletons. Specimen: CD4+ T cells sorted from PBMCs, collected 15 days after the yellow fever booster vaccination. Source of these receptors: a man aged 18 to 35 who received the YFV17D yellow fever vaccine. CDR3s include the opening cysteine and the closing phenylalanine or tryptophan. The D gene is left open where the match is weak. Some rows mark clone size as missing; the rest say once, few, many or name a class of expanded clone.

clone_size: few; j_call: TRBJ1-6; d_call: .; v_call: TRBV4-3; cdr3_aa: CASRERGQGSPLHF; cdr3_nt: TGCGCCAGCCGAGAGCGGGGGCAGGGTTCACCCCTCCACTTT
clone_size: .; j_call: TRBJ2-5; d_call: .; v_call: TRBV20-1; cdr3_aa: CSASQRAQYF; cdr3_nt: TGCAGTGCTAGTCAGCGCGCCCAGTACTTC
clone_size: many; j_call: TRBJ2-7; d_call: .; v_call: TRBV10-3; cdr3_aa: CAIGQNSYEQYF; cdr3_nt: TGTGCCATCGGGCAGAACTCCTACGAGCAGTACTTC
clone_size: few; j_call: TRBJ1-1; d_call: TRBD1; v_call: TRBV29-1; cdr3_aa: CSASTGARNTEAFF; cdr3_nt: TGCAGCGCTTCTACAGGGGCCCGGAACACTGAAGCTTTCTTT
clone_size: few; j_call: TRBJ2-5; d_call: .; v_call: TRBV14; cdr3_aa: CASSQGRARGVETQYF; cdr3_nt: TGTGCCAGCAGCCAAGGACGGGCAAGAGGAGTCGAGACCCAGTACTTC
clone_size: many; j_call: TRBJ2-2; d_call: .; v_call: TRBV24-1; cdr3_aa: CAAGRTDTGELFF; cdr3_nt: TGTGCCGCTGGGCGGACAGACACCGGGGAGCTGTTTTTT
clone_size: few; j_call: TRBJ2-1; d_call: TRBD2; v_call: TRBV2; cdr3_aa: CASSDGLAGDLEQFF; cdr3_nt: TGTGCCAGCAGTGACGGACTAGCGGGGGATCTTGAGCAGTTCTTC
clone_size: .; j_call: TRBJ1-1; d_call: .; v_call: TRBV6-1; cdr3_aa: CASRYQGSEAFF; cdr3_nt: TGTGCCAGCAGGTATCAGGGGTCGGAAGCTTTCTTT
clone_size: few; j_call: TRBJ1-1; d_call: .; v_call: TRBV30; cdr3_aa: CAWGNHGATEAFF; cdr3_nt: TGTGCCTGGGGGAACCATGGGGCCACTGAAGCTTTCTTT
clone_size: few; j_call: TRBJ1-5; d_call: .; v_call: TRBV7-8; cdr3_aa: CASSTYGGNRGQPQHF; cdr3_nt: TGTGCCAGCAGCACATACGGGGGGAATCGGGGCCAGCCCCAGCATTTT
clone_size: many; j_call: TRBJ1-5; d_call: .; v_call: TRBV6-2/TRBV6-3; cdr3_aa: CASSYLPPPGDQPQHF; cdr3_nt: TGTGCCAGCAGTTACCTGCCCCCGCCAGGGGATCAGCCCCAGCATTTT
clone_size: many; j_call: TRBJ2-3; d_call: TRBD2; v_call: TRBV29-1; cdr3_aa: CSVGVAGGITDTQYF; cdr3_nt: TGCAGCGTTGGGGTAGCGGGGGGTATCACAGATACGCAGTATTTT
clone_size: .; j_call: TRBJ2-3; d_call: TRBD2; v_call: TRBV4-1; cdr3_aa: CASSQAGGLDTQYF; cdr3_nt: TGCGCCAGCAGCCAAGCGGGGGGATTAGATACGCAGTATTTT
clone_size: .; j_call: TRBJ2-2; d_call: TRBD2; v_call: TRBV5-4; cdr3_aa: CASSFAGGRTGELFF; cdr3_nt: TGTGCCAGCAGCTTCGCGGGGGGCCGCACCGGGGAGCTGTTTTTT
clone_size: .; j_call: TRBJ1-2; d_call: .; v_call: TRBV24-1; cdr3_aa: CATRAAHREIGNYGYTF; cdr3_nt: TGTGCCACCAGGGCTGCTCACAGGGAAATCGGGAACTATGGCTACACCTTC
clone_size: .; j_call: TRBJ2-3; d_call: TRBD2; v_call: TRBV7-2; cdr3_aa: CASSFGSGRTDTQYF; cdr3_nt: TGTGCCAGCAGCTTCGGTAGCGGGCGCACAGATACGCAGTATTTT
clone_size: few; j_call: TRBJ1-1; d_call: .; v_call: TRBV29-1; cdr3_aa: CSAHPRVGVEGTEAFF; cdr3_nt: TGCAGCGCCCACCCCAGGGTTGGGGTCGAGGGCACTGAAGCTTTCTTT
clone_size: .; j_call: TRBJ1-4; d_call: TRBD1; v_call: TRBV4-3; cdr3_aa: CASSQGPGQANEKLFF; cdr3_nt: TGCGCCAGCAGCCAAGGACCAGGACAGGCTAATGAAAAACTGTTTTTT
clone_size: few; j_call: TRBJ1-5; d_call: .; v_call: TRBV9; cdr3_aa: CASSVAPEGPQPQHF; cdr3_nt: TGTGCCAGCAGCGTAGCTCCGGAGGGGCCTCAGCCCCAGCATTTT